Listed below are T cell receptor beta chains from one sample, sequenced in a study of identical twins. Each CDR3 protein is one row after TCRdb ran MiXCR on the 5' RACE reads. The table shows about 720,000 distinct CDR3 sequences, with under 9% occurring only once. The sample also formed part of further work on yellow fever vaccine responses in identical twins.

What was sequenced was PBMCs. These receptors came from a woman younger than 35 in good health. Both conserved end residues are part of each CDR3. A D gene is named only where the DNA matches it firmly. Size is stated for part of the rows, as once, few or many counts, or as a class when the clone is expanded.

TRBJ2-7 TRBV29-1 14 - - TGCAGCGTTGAACAGGCTCTCCCTCCCTACGAGCAGTACTTC CSVEQALPPYEQYF
TRBJ2-1 TRBV20-1 15 many - TGCAGTGGGGGGGACCGGGAGAGGCCCTACAATGAGCAGTTCTTC CSGGDRERPYNEQFF
TRBJ2-2 TRBV5-1 15 few - TGCGCCAGCAGCTTGGCTTCAGGGGCCACCGGGGAGCTGTTTTTT CASSLASGATGELFF
TRBJ2-5 TRBV11-2 15 - - TGTGCCAGCAGCTCCCGAGGAGGCCCTCAAGAGACCCAGTACTTC CASSSRGGPQETQYF
TRBJ2-1 TRBV6-5 17 few - TGTGCCAGCAGTTACTCTATAGGGGCTGTGGGGTACAATGAGCAGTTCTTC CASSYSIGAVGYNEQFF
TRBJ2-3 TRBV12-3/TRBV12-4 17 - - TGTGCCAGCAGTTTACGGAGAGGCTTGTCCTACGCAGATACGCAGTATTTT CASSLRRGLSYADTQYF
TRBJ2-1 TRBV5-1 17 - TRBD2 TGCGCCAGCAGCTCGGGACTAGCGGGACCCTCCTACAATGAGCAGTTCTTC CASSSGLAGPSYNEQFF
TRBJ2-2 TRBV28 15 few - TGTGCCAGCAGCTTTTCGGCACCGAACACCGGGGAGCTGTTTTTT CASSFSAPNTGELFF
TRBJ2-7 TRBV30 13 few TRBD2 TGTGCCTGGAGTGGCGGGAGGTCCCAGGGGCAGTACTTC CAWSGGRSQGQYF
TRBJ2-7 TRBV7-8 16 many TRBD1 TGTGCCAGCAGCTGGTCTGGACAGGGGGGCTCCTACGAGCAGTACTTC CASSWSGQGGSYEQYF
TRBJ2-7 TRBV18 15 few - TGTGCCAGCTCACCACGTAACGGGGGATCCTACGAGCAGTACTTC CASSPRNGGSYEQYF
TRBJ2-1 TRBV20-1 14 few - TGCAGTGCAGGGGGAACAGACCTTTACAATGAGCAGTTCTTC CSAGGTDLYNEQFF
TRBJ1-2 TRBV3-1 14 few - TGTGCCAGCAGCCTAAAGGGCCCAGGACCCGGCTACACCTTC CASSLKGPGPGYTF
TRBJ2-1 TRBV7-6 17 many - TGTGCCAGCAGCTTTTCAATGGCGGGGAGCTCCTACAATGAGCAGTTCTTC CASSFSMAGSSYNEQFF
TRBJ2-1 TRBV5-1 14 many - TGCGCCAGCAGCCCGACACTAGCCTACAATGAGCAGTTCTTC CASSPTLAYNEQFF
TRBJ2-3 TRBV3-1 18 - - TGTGCCAGCAGCCAAGGTACCCCAAGCCTAAGAGTCACAGATACGCAGTATTTT CASSQGTPSLRVTDTQYF
TRBJ2-2 TRBV7-3 16 few TRBD2 TGTGCCAGCAGCTTATTGGGGGGAGGGGACACCGGGGAGCTGTTTTTT CASSLLGGGDTGELFF
TRBJ1-6 TRBV7-2 15 many - TGTGCCAGCAGCTTACAGGGTGAAGGAATTTCACCCCTCCACTTT CASSLQGEGISPLHF
TRBJ2-3 TRBV20-1 15 few - TGCAGTGCTAAGTTGACACGCGTTCACACAGATACGCAGTATTTT CSAKLTRVHTDTQYF
TRBJ2-7 TRBV2 13 - - TGTGCCAGCAGTGAGTTTCGCTCAAACGAGCAGTACTTC CASSEFRSNEQYF
TRBJ1-3 TRBV11-2 15 - - TGTGCCAGCAGCTTACATCCCCGTGACGGAAACACCATATATTTT CASSLHPRDGNTIYF
TRBJ2-1 TRBV7-9 15 many - TGTGCCAGCAGCGCGGCACAGGGAACCTACAATGAGCAGTTCTTC CASSAAQGTYNEQFF
TRBJ1-1 TRBV20-1 12 - - TGCAGTGCACCGACACAGAACACTGAAGCTTTCTTT CSAPTQNTEAFF
TRBJ2-1 TRBV27 15 - - TGTGCCAGCAACTCCGCCAGGGAATCCTACAATGAGCAGTTCTTC CASNSARESYNEQFF
TRBJ2-1 TRBV3-1 12 few - TGTGCCAGCAGCCAGCGGGATAATGAGCAGTTCTTC CASSQRDNEQFF
TRBJ2-2 TRBV14 14 many - TGTGCCAGCAGCCAAGTGTTGAGCACCGGGGAGCTGTTTTTT CASSQVLSTGELFF
TRBJ2-7 TRBV29-1 13 few TRBD1 TGCAGCGTCCGACGCCGGGACAGGGTCGAGCAGTACTTC CSVRRRDRVEQYF
TRBJ2-1 TRBV6-2/TRBV6-3 16 - TRBD2 TGTGCCAGCAGCTACCAGGGTAGCGGGAGTTACAATGAGCAGTTCTTC CASSYQGSGSYNEQFF
TRBJ2-1 TRBV27 15 few - TGTGCCAGCAGTATGACAGGGAGGCCTACCAATGAGCAGTTCTTC CASSMTGRPTNEQFF
TRBJ2-1 TRBV25-1 14 few - TGTGCCAGCAGTGAGGCCGGGACCGACAATGAGCAGTTCTTC CASSEAGTDNEQFF
TRBJ2-1 TRBV5-1 15 few TRBD2 TGCGCCAGCAGCTTTTCTAGCGGAACCTACAATGAGCAGTTCTTC CASSFSSGTYNEQFF
TRBJ2-1 TRBV5-1 15 many TRBD2 TGCGCCAGCAGCTTGCCTAGCGGGAGTAACAATGAGCAGTTCTTC CASSLPSGSNNEQFF
TRBJ2-5 TRBV7-2 15 - - TGTGCCAGCAGCTTAGCGGGAGGTTCTGTGGAGACCCAGTACTTC CASSLAGGSVETQYF
TRBJ2-7 TRBV11-2 15 - - TGTGCCAGCAGCTTAGTCCGGGACTCACCCTACGAGCAGTACTTC CASSLVRDSPYEQYF
TRBJ1-2 TRBV20-1 15 few - TGCAGTGCTAGAGTTTTGACAGCGAACAGCTATGGCTACACCTTC CSARVLTANSYGYTF
TRBJ2-7 TRBV7-6 16 few TRBD2 TGTGCCAGCAGCCCAGGGACTAGCGGGAGCTCTTACGAGCAGTACTTC CASSPGTSGSSYEQYF
TRBJ2-3 TRBV9 13 few - TGTGCCAGCAGCGTAGACAGGGAAGATACGCAGTATTTT CASSVDREDTQYF
TRBJ2-5 TRBV10-3 13 few - TGTGCCATAAGTCGCGAGGGTGGGGAGACCCAGTACTTC CAISREGGETQYF
TRBJ2-1 TRBV20-1 12 - TRBD2 TGCAGTGTCCGACTAGCGTATGGTGAGCAGTTCTTC CSVRLAYGEQFF
TRBJ1-2 TRBV5-1 15 many - TGCGCCAGCAGCACGGACCTAACAGAATCCTATGGCTACACCTTC CASSTDLTESYGYTF
TRBJ2-2 TRBV10-1 14 few - TGCGCCAGCAAGTCGACCTCTAACACCGGGGAGCTGTTTTTT CASKSTSNTGELFF
TRBJ2-2 TRBV5-5 15 few - TGTGCCAGCAGCTCCTTACAGGGTTCGGGCGGGGAGCTGTTTTTT CASSSLQGSGGELFF
TRBJ2-4 TRBV6-5 16 once - TGTGCCAGCAGTTACTCAGGAGGGGGGGTGGAAAACATTCAGTACTTC CASSYSGGGVENIQYF